This T cell receptor (beta chain) was retrieved from a study of blood T cell repertoires in COVID-19. This clone is a singleton in its sample. In the study's own analysis: Reference gene primer amplification yielded estimated nucleated cell counts. Using immunoSEQ multiplex PCR, the repertoire was profiled, and TCRdb retains in-frame clones only, with some absent. The V and J calls and clone size come from that table; D and trimming were worked out from the DNA. This table holds over 95,000 clones, roughly 79% found once. From germline, CDR1 is ENHRY and CDR2 SYGVKD. V was pared by 4 bases and J by 1 base, with 7 bases between. The CDR3 totals 13 residues.

This receptor was obtained from a human donor in a cohort sampled during active COVID-19. This chain links TRBV10-3 with TRBJ1-2; D is unresolved. Sequencing was carried out using peripheral blood. In DNA form, the CDR3 reads TGTGCCATCAGTGGACGGGATAACTATGGCTACACCTTC. Translated, it gives CAISGRDNYGYTF.